The rows below give T cell receptor beta chains drawn from one sample of a study of CD8 T cells in Susac syndrome. TCRdb reprocessed the immunoSEQ multiplex PCR reads with MiXCR, giving one entry per CDR3 protein. The data hold a few hundred thousand distinct CDR3 sequences, with roughly 81% observed a single time. Sequencing was performed on CD8+ T cells from PBMCs. These receptor sequences come from a human donor with multiple sclerosis. The conserved cysteine and the conserved F or W are not part of the CDR3 here.

v_call cdr3_length cdr3_aa
TRBV12-5 14 ASGSSGLFSYNEQF
TRBV27 11 ASSLQGDYGYT
TRBV6-5 13 ASSYSGAMDTEAF
TRBV7-2 12 ASSLVRAQETQY
TRBV2 10 ASQTGVYEQY
TRBV29-1 9 SAVGNNEQF
TRBV9 11 ASRGGLSNEQY
TRBV3-1 10 ASSQDRTPQF
TRBV30 11 ACQSAGANVLT
TRBV20-1 12 SARVLGTDPEAF
TRBV7-9 14 ASSSLVGARTDTQY
TRBV5-1 15 ASSPRRTRGSYNEQF
TRBV2 10 ASSDRNSPLH
TRBV19 14 ASIDPQGGRNQPQH
TRBV6-1 14 ASMPARSGVATEAF
TRBV9 14 ASSADIYGLSYGYT
TRBV4-2 17 ASSQDLRLVGMVTDTQY
TRBV2 13 ASSVAESFFQPQH
TRBV5-4 11 ASSLSDAYEQY
TRBV30 9 AWTAEREQF
TRBV28 16 ASSYAGASPYSNQPQH
TRBV7-9 10 ASSRTGYEQY
TRBV14 13 ASSPTIAGAYEQY
TRBV19 13 ASSIAWDQTYEQY
TRBV5-1 11 ASKDLSSYEQY
TRBV3-1 13 ASSNKDNRVQKLF
TRBV6-5 15 ASSYSFVGYRGHEQY
TRBV7-9 13 ASSLAEEANNEQF
TRBV9 12 ASVTGENTGELF
TRBV4-1 13 ASSQGGAGEYGYT
TRBV7-6 13 ASSLVAGANYGYT
TRBV27 13 ASSFSGSLYNEQF
TRBV5-5 13 GSPGPGVMADTQY
TRBV2 13 ASSEIARRGNEQF
TRBV7-6 13 ASSLKDSRNEKLF
TRBV7-8 15 ASSRRPTSGFVNEQF
TRBV7-9 13 ASSSVAGGSYEQY
TRBV29-1 13 SVELGRVLGDTQY
TRBV4-1 13 ASSQEWLSGNTIY
TRBV29-1 17 SVERTGTSGAPDTGELF
TRBV20-1 19 SARAYSTGTPATLLTDTQY
TRBV2 16 ASTDRWTSWSSYNEQF
TRBV7-9 13 ASSSYGGSTDTQY
TRBV28 14 ASRPRGRSAYNEQF
TRBV5-4 13 ASSLRGTGVNEQF
TRBV12-5 14 ASGLHPGGYYYEQY
TRBV4-1 13 ASSQVGTGGNIQY
TRBV20-1 14 SARDKRVSRNTEAF
TRBV6-2/TRBV6-3 13 ASRYGTGGLEPQH
TRBV11-1 11 ASSVGQYYEQY
TRBV12-3/TRBV12-4 13 ASTQREQAKNIQY